This is a list of T cell receptor beta chains from one sample in a study of graft-versus-host responses after intestinal transplantation. Assay used: immunoSEQ multiplex PCR; TCRdb lists only in-frame clones, some missing. Among about 90,000 clones, roughly four fifths were seen once, and the ten largest hold 17%. Their antigen targets remain unknown. The sequences come from unstimulated CD8+ T cells sorted from spleen or lymph node cells, collected before intestinal transplant. These TCRs come from a human donor who received an intestinal transplant. CDR3s include the opening cysteine and the closing phenylalanine or tryptophan. D genes are given only for firm matches. Not all rows give a size; the values are once, few, many and, for expanded clones, a class.

d_call,v_call,j_call,clone_size,cdr3_aa,cdr3_nt
.,TRBV4-2,TRBJ2-6,once,CASSQDRGAGANVLTF,TGTGCCAGCAGCCAAGACAGGGGCGCTGGGGCCAACGTCCTGACTTTC
.,TRBV5-1,TRBJ2-7,once,CASSYDRGEQYF,TGCGCCAGCAGCTATGACAGAGGCGAGCAGTACTTC
.,TRBV5-8,TRBJ2-7,.,CASSLISLSNSYEQYF,TGTGCCAGCAGCTTGATTTCTCTCTCTAACTCCTACGAGCAGTACTTC
.,TRBV6-5,TRBJ2-1,.,CASSWTDPYNEQFF,TGTGCCAGCTCGTGGACGGACCCCTACAATGAGCAGTTCTTC
TRBD1,TRBV27,TRBJ2-6,few,CASAPGQGAGANVLTF,TGTGCCAGCGCTCCGGGACAGGGGGCTGGGGCCAACGTCCTGACTTTC
.,TRBV10-3,TRBJ1-4,.,CAISVTGQEKLFF,TGTGCCATCAGTGTGACAGGTCAGGAAAAACTGTTTTTT
.,TRBV7-9,TRBJ2-3,.,CASSLGAFPDTQYF,TGTGCCAGCAGCTTAGGAGCATTTCCAGATACGCAGTATTTT
.,TRBV6-1,TRBJ1-1,.,CASSRGGNTEAFF,TGTGCCAGCAGCCGCGGTGGGAACACTGAAGCTTTCTTT
.,TRBV30,TRBJ2-2,.,CAWSVGGELFF,TGTGCCTGGAGTGTCGGCGGGGAGCTGTTTTTT
.,TRBV4-1,TRBJ1-5,.,CASSQVEYSNQPQHF,TGCGCCAGCAGCCAAGTTGAGTATAGCAATCAGCCCCAGCATTTT
.,TRBV13,TRBJ2-4,once,CASSLWSGLAKNIQYF,TGTGCCAGCAGCTTGTGGTCGGGTCTAGCCAAAAACATTCAGTACTTC
.,TRBV4-1,TRBJ2-3,.,CASSQGPGTDTQYF,TGCGCCAGCAGCCAGGGACCGGGCACAGATACGCAGTATTTT
.,TRBV6-1,TRBJ2-7,.,CASSDLPTTHYEQYF,TGTGCCAGCAGCGACCTACCCACGACACACTACGAGCAGTACTTC
.,TRBV6-4,TRBJ2-7,.,CASSDSGEGIAYEQYF,TGTGCCAGCAGTGACTCTGGTGAGGGAATCGCCTACGAGCAGTACTTC
TRBD1,TRBV5-8,TRBJ2-7,.,CASSPGGRYEQYF,TGTGCCAGCAGCCCAGGGGGCCGGTACGAGCAGTACTTC
.,TRBV28,TRBJ1-1,.,CASSQTVLGTEAFF,TGTGCCAGCAGCCAGACAGTCTTGGGAACTGAAGCTTTCTTT
TRBD2,TRBV28,TRBJ2-1,.,CASSFEWTSGYNEQFF,TGTGCCAGCAGTTTCGAGTGGACTAGCGGATACAATGAGCAGTTCTTC
TRBD2,TRBV19,TRBJ2-1,once,CATADLAGGSLSYNEQFF,TGTGCCACCGCCGACCTAGCGGGAGGCTCCCTCTCCTACAATGAGCAGTTCTTC
TRBD2,TRBV9,TRBJ2-1,.,CASSEPGLADNEQFF,TGTGCCAGCAGCGAACCGGGACTAGCGGACAATGAGCAGTTCTTC
.,TRBV7-2,TRBJ2-2,.,CASSLAGNTGELFF,TGTGCCAGCAGCTTAGCGGGAAACACCGGGGAGCTGTTTTTT
TRBD1,TRBV6-5,TRBJ2-1,once,CASSYRQGEDNEQFF,TGTGCCAGCAGTTACCGACAGGGGGAGGACAATGAGCAGTTCTTC
.,TRBV30,TRBJ2-5,.,CAWSVDFQETQYF,TGTGCCTGGAGTGTGGACTTCCAAGAGACCCAGTACTTC
TRBD2,TRBV10-3,TRBJ2-7,.,CAISERRESSYEQYF,TGTGCCATCAGTGAACGGCGGGAGTCCTCCTACGAGCAGTACTTC
.,TRBV10-3,TRBJ2-3,.,CAISDEGTPLTDTQYF,TGTGCCATCAGTGACGAGGGAACCCCTCTCACAGATACGCAGTATTTT
.,TRBV11-3,TRBJ1-4,.,CASSLSEKLFF,TGTGCCAGCAGCTTAAGCGAAAAACTGTTTTTT
.,TRBV27,TRBJ2-7,once,CASSSSDESSYEQYF,TGTGCCAGCAGTTCATCCGACGAGAGCTCCTACGAGCAGTACTTC
.,TRBV19,TRBJ2-3,few,CASSIDRGGTDTQYF,TGTGCCAGTAGTATAGATCGGGGTGGCACAGATACGCAGTATTTT
TRBD2,TRBV6-4,TRBJ2-1,.,CASSEHSGRAYHEQFF,TGTGCCAGCAGTGAGCATAGCGGGAGGGCGTATCATGAGCAGTTCTTC
.,TRBV5-8,TRBJ2-7,few,CASSLTRQPYEQYF,TGTGCCAGCAGCCTGACCCGACAGCCCTACGAGCAGTACTTC
TRBD1,TRBV28,TRBJ1-5,.,CASSLGTGPLVNPQHF,TGTGCCAGCAGTTTAGGGACAGGCCCACTAGTCAATCCCCAGCATTTT
.,TRBV7-3,TRBJ2-1,.,CASSPRGSSSYNEQFF,TGTGCCAGCAGCCCTCGGGGGTCAAGCTCCTACAATGAGCAGTTCTTC
.,TRBV10-1,TRBJ2-7,few,CASNGITYEQYF,TGCGCCAGCAACGGGATAACCTACGAGCAGTACTTC
.,TRBV25-1,TRBJ2-1,.,CASSEFEGEAFDEQFF,TGTGCCAGCAGTGAATTTGAGGGAGAAGCTTTCGATGAGCAGTTCTTC
.,TRBV23-1,TRBJ1-2,.,CASSPLWDYGYTF,TGCGCCAGCAGCCCCTTGTGGGATTATGGCTACACCTTC
.,TRBV27,TRBJ2-5,once,CASSLGTRETQYF,TGTGCCAGCAGTTTAGGTACAAGGGAGACCCAGTACTTC
TRBD2,TRBV5-6,TRBJ2-7,.,CASSLGLAGDPWDEQYF,TGTGCCAGCAGCTTGGGTCTAGCGGGGGATCCCTGGGACGAGCAGTACTTC
.,TRBV5-4,TRBJ1-3,.,CASSFVPGRNTIYF,TGTGCCAGCAGCTTCGTTCCGGGGCGGAACACCATATATTTT
TRBD2,TRBV5-6,TRBJ2-7,.,CASGLAGTYEQYF,TGTGCCAGTGGACTAGCGGGGACTTACGAGCAGTACTTC
.,TRBV6-5,TRBJ1-1,few,CASTVAQGGTEAFF,TGTGCCAGCACCGTAGCACAGGGAGGCACTGAAGCTTTCTTT
.,TRBV6-4,TRBJ1-4,.,CASVSGTNEKLFF,TGTGCCAGCGTGTCGGGGACTAATGAAAAACTGTTTTTT
TRBD2,TRBV5-6,TRBJ2-1,.,CASSYSGGHNEQFF,TGTGCCAGCAGCTATAGCGGGGGCCACAATGAGCAGTTCTTC
.,TRBV6-5,TRBJ2-2,.,CASSNPGVPGELFF,TGTGCCAGCAGCAACCCCGGGGTTCCCGGGGAGCTGTTTTTT
.,TRBV19,TRBJ2-2,.,CASQQGTGTGELFF,TGTGCCAGCCAACAGGGAACGGGAACCGGGGAGCTGTTTTTT
.,TRBV7-9,TRBJ1-1,.,CASRREMNTEAFF,TGTGCCAGCAGGCGGGAGATGAACACTGAAGCTTTCTTT
TRBD1,TRBV6-1,TRBJ1-5,.,CASSEEETGYQPQHF,TGTGCCAGCAGTGAAGAAGAGACAGGGTATCAGCCCCAGCATTTT
.,TRBV27,TRBJ2-3,.,CASSLQGGLTDTQYF,TGTGCCAGCAGTTTACAAGGGGGGTTGACAGATACGCAGTATTTT
.,TRBV4-1,TRBJ2-7,.,CASSQDNLGGEQYF,TGCGCCAGCAGCCAGGACAACCTGGGCGGGGAGCAGTACTTC
.,TRBV7-9,TRBJ1-6,.,CASSLVDGYNSPLHF,TGTGCCAGCAGCTTAGTCGACGGCTATAATTCACCCCTCCACTTT
TRBD1,TRBV10-3,TRBJ1-2,.,CAIRDDRAYGYTF,TGTGCCATCAGAGATGACAGGGCGTATGGCTACACCTTC